This T cell receptor beta chain appears in the sequencing data of a study of regulatory T cells in long-lasting Graves disease. Whole-study findings and limits: Segments TRBV28, TRBJ1-2 and TRBJ2-5 showed preferential usage in persistent disease. Newly diagnosed Graves' patients exceeded persistent ones in TCR diversity.

Time point described: persistent/refractory GD, antithyroid drugs over 5 years with positive TRAb. The TCR library was prepared using RNA isolated from PBMCs. This clonotype was seen at least ten times. What it binds is not known. To make TCR beta libraries, researchers used iRepertoire HTBI primers and Arm-PCR of CDR3 regions. From the multiplex PCR reads, TCRdb called clonotypes with MiXCR, one entry per CDR3 protein. Among more than 350,000 distinct CDR3 sequences listed, 21% were seen once. With 2 bases removed from V and 5 bases from J, the gap between germline ends came to 13 bases. CDR3 length: 14 residues. Germline V gene lookup returns CDR1 SNHLY and CDR2 FYNNEI.

This chain connects TRBV2 to TRBJ2-7, with D possibly called TRBD1 or TRBD2 (5 bases each). The input for sequencing was peripheral blood mononuclear cells (PBMCs), taken when the disease was refractory, from a patient treated with antithyroid drugs. The sequence was collected from a female donor with Graves disease. CDR3 sequence (DNA): TGTGCCAGCAGTGAATGGTCTGGGACGAACGAGCAGTACTTC. It translates to CASSEWSGTNEQYF.